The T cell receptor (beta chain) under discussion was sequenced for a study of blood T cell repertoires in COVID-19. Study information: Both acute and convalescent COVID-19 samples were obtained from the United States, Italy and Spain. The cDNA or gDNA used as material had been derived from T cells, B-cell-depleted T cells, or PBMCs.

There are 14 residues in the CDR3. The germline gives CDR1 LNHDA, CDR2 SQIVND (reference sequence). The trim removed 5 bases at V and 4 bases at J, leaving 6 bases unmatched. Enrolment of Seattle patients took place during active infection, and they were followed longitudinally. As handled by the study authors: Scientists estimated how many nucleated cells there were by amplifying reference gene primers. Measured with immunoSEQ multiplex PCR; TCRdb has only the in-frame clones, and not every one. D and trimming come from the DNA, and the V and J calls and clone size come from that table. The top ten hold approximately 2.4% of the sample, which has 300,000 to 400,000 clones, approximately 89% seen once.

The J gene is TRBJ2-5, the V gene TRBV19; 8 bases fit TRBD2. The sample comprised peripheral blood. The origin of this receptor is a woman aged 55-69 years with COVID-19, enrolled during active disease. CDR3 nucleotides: TGTGCCAGTAGTCACTATAGCGGGGCAGAGACCCAGTACTTC. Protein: CASSHYSGAETQYF.